One sample yielded the 21 T cell receptor beta chains listed below, sequenced in a study of blood T cell repertoires in COVID-19. Generated by immunoSEQ multiplex PCR, the TCRdb table keeps only in-frame clones and is missing some. This table has 85,000 to 100,000 clones, roughly 86% appearing once. The sample comprised peripheral blood. These receptors were collected from a woman aged 55 to 70 in a cohort sampled during active or convalescent COVID-19.

The rearrangement links TRBV3-1 (or the pseudogene TRBV3-2) to TRBJ2-5; 14 bases match TRBD2. The germline CDR1 and CDR2 sequences are LGHDT and YNNKEL (reference sequence). CDR3 size: 17 residues. The V and J ends lost 4 bases and 3 bases, in that order; junction bases with no gene match: 7. The DNA for the CDR3 is TGTGCCAGCAGCCCGAGTCTGGGACTAGCGGGAGAAGAGACCCAGTACTTC. This gives the protein CASSPSLGLAGEETQYF.

V and J are TRBV5-1 and TRBJ1-2, with a tentative D call TRBD1 (6 bases). This CDR3 is built from 16 residues. The germline gives CDR1 SGHRS, CDR2 YFSETQ. Trimming took off 2 bases at V and 4 bases at J, with 18 bases between the two ends. The CDR3 spells CASSLQQGRRGYGYTF. The CDR3 nucleotides read TGCGCCAGCAGCTTACAACAGGGCCGAAGGGGCTATGGCTACACCTTC.

The chain employs TRBV7-3 and TRBJ2-3; TRBD2 agrees at 9 bases. Germline CDR1 is SGHTA and CDR2 is FQGTGA. The V segment lost 3 bases and the J segment 6 bases; nucleotides outside the gene matches: 7. The CDR3 is made up of 15 amino acids. For the CDR3, the DNA is TGTGCCAGCAGCTTCTTGGCGGGGGGGCCCGATACGCAGTATTTT. Translated: CASSFLAGGPDTQYF.

V is TRBV5-6 and J is TRBJ2-7, with a weak D call TRBD1 (6 bases). V lost 3 bases to trimming and J lost 4 bases, with 8 bases between them. Germline CDR1 and CDR2: SGHDT and YYEEEE. The CDR3 is made up of 12 amino acids. For the CDR3, the DNA is TGTGCCAGCAGCTGGCAGGGGTACGAGCAGTACTTC. Its translation is CASSWQGYEQYF.

The CDR3 spells CASSYHSGSSSYEQYF. Here the CDR3 DNA reads TGTGCCAGCAGCTACCATAGCGGTTCGAGCTCCTACGAGCAGTACTTC. The chain combines TRBV28 with TRBJ2-7; a weak D match, TRBD2 (6 bases). Germline-derived CDR1 and CDR2 are MDHEN and SYDVKM. This CDR3 spans 16 amino acids. V lost 6 bases to trimming and J lost 0 bases, with 18 bases between them. Full variable domain (rest looked up from reference TRBV28 and TRBJ2-7): DVKVTQSSRYLVKRTGEKVFLECVQDMDHENMFWYRQDPGLGLRLIYFSYDVKMKEKGDIPEGYSVSREKKERFSLILESASTNQTSMYLCASSYHSGSSSYEQYFGPGTRLTVT.

Here the CDR3 reads CASSESTSSYNSPLHF. In DNA, the CDR3 is TGTGCCAGCAGTGAATCCACCAGCTCCTATAATTCACCCCTCCACTTT. The chain carries TRBV25-1 and TRBJ1-6; D is unclear. The CDR3 is 16 residues long. Germline V gene sequence: CDR1 MGHDK, CDR2 SYGVNS. The ends were cut back, 1 base at V and 0 bases at J, with 7 bases in the middle.

Note on this clone: A read error may account for a junction end that differs from germline. The chain couples TRBV2 to TRBJ2-7, with D maybe TRBD1 (5 bases). The CDR3 loop spans 14 amino acids. CDR1 is SNHLY, CDR2 FYNNEI, per germline. The CDR3 protein is CASSDPGHSHEQYF. The DNA for the CDR3 is TGTGCCAGCAGTGATCCCGGACACTCCCACGAGCAGTACTTC.

The CDR3 DNA reads as TGTGCCAGCAGTCCCCAGGGGTTCGAGCAGTACTTC. Amino acids: CASSPQGFEQYF. The J gene is TRBJ2-7, the V gene TRBV6-5; perhaps TRBD1 as D (6 bases). The V and J ends lost 5 bases and 6 bases respectively, with 11 bases between them. The V gene's germline CDR1 is MNHEY and CDR2 SVGAGI. This CDR3 is built from 12 residues.

The chain is built from TRBV3-1 (or the pseudogene TRBV3-2) and TRBJ2-2; D may be TRBD1 (7 bases). This CDR3 comprises 17 residues. Germline V gene sequence: CDR1 LGHDT, CDR2 YNNKEL (reference sequence). Trimming removed 1 base from V and 0 bases from J, with 12 bases in between. The CDR3 here is CASSQVGGGANTGELFF. CDR3 DNA sequence: TGTGCCAGCAGCCAAGTTGGAGGGGGCGCGAACACCGGGGAGCTGTTTTTT.

V usage is TRBV7-9 and J usage is TRBJ1-1; D ambiguous. Germline V gene data show CDR1 as SEHNR and CDR2 as FQNEAQ (reference sequence). V lost 1 base and J lost 6, with 9 bases in between. This CDR3 contains 13 residues. This chain's CDR3 is CASSLGEAAEAFF. CDR3 in DNA: TGTGCCAGCAGCTTAGGGGAGGCGGCTGAAGCTTTCTTT. Drawing the rest from reference TRBV7-9 and TRBJ1-1, the complete variable domain is DTGVSQNPRHKITKRGQNVTFRCDPISEHNRLYWYRQTLGQGPEFLTYFQNEAQLEKSRLLSDRFSAERPKGSFSTLEIQRTEQGDSAMYLCASSLGEAAEAFFGQGTRLTVV.

The rearrangement joins TRBV19 to TRBJ1-5; 7 bases are shared with TRBD1. Germline lookup yields CDR1 LNHDA and CDR2 SQIVND (reference sequence). The V and J ends lost 4 bases and 11 bases, in that order; junction bases with no gene match: 14. The CDR3 totals 15 residues. The CDR3, as DNA: TGTGCCAGTAGTACAAATTACAGGGGCTTTCCGACCCAGCATTTT. This translates into CASSTNYRGFPTQHF.

CDR3 protein: CAISEEGYGTYEQYF. The CDR3 DNA reads as TGTGCCATCAGTGAAGAGGGCTACGGGACCTACGAGCAGTACTTC. The rearrangement joins TRBV10-3 to TRBJ2-7; weak D call: TRBD2 (5 bases). Germline V gene lookup returns CDR1 ENHRY and CDR2 SYGVKD. Trimming stripped 3 bases from V and 2 bases from J, with 14 bases between. This CDR3 comprises 15 residues.

The chain is built from TRBV4-1 and TRBJ2-2; D is possibly TRBD1 (6 bases). Germline V gene sequence: CDR1 MGHRA, CDR2 YSYEKL. V was trimmed by 4 bases and J by 0 bases, leaving 9 bases between them. This CDR3 contains 15 residues. CDR3 region: CASSPGQSNTGELFF. CDR3 bases: TGCGCCAGCAGCCCCGGACAGTCGAACACCGGGGAGCTGTTTTTT.

This rearrangement joins TRBV5-4 to TRBJ2-2; maybe TRBD2 (7 bases). The CDR3 is made up of 18 amino acids. The V gene lost 4 bases and the J gene lost 2 bases, with 21 bases spanning the gap. Germline V gives CDR1 SGHNT, CDR2 YYREEE (reference sequence). As DNA, the CDR3 is TGTGCCAGCAGCCAAACGGGGAGGGGGACCTCCAACACCGGGGAGCTGTTTTTT. Its translation: CASSQTGRGTSNTGELFF.

The chain combines TRBV12-3 or TRBV12-4 with TRBJ1-1; D uncertain. Trimming cost V 5 bases and J 6 bases, with 13 bases left between them. CDR3 length: 13 amino acids. In nucleotides, the CDR3 is TGTGCCAGCAGTAGAGGGAGCCCAGCTGAAGCTTTCTTT. Protein: CASSRGSPAEAFF.

V and J are TRBV19 and TRBJ1-1, with D perhaps matching TRBD1 (6 bases). The length of the CDR3 is 13 residues. CDR1 and CDR2 (germline): LNHDA, SQIVND (reference sequence). V was trimmed by 7 bases and J by 0 bases, leaving 9 bases between them. Here the CDR3 DNA reads TGTGCCAGTAAGGACAGAATGAACACTGAAGCTTTCTTT. It encodes CASKDRMNTEAFF.

The chain carries TRBV10-3 and TRBJ1-3; 7 bases line up with TRBD1. The CDR3 is made up of 16 amino acids. CDR1 is ENHRY, CDR2 SYGVKD, per germline. The ends lost 6 bases at V and 2 bases at J; junction bases unmatched: 10. CDR3 DNA sequence: TGTGCCATCAGCCGACAGGGACAAACTCCTGGAAACACCATATATTTT. Translation gives CAISRQGQTPGNTIYF.

This clone is a singleton in its sample. V gene TRBV3-1 (or the pseudogene TRBV3-2) combines with J gene TRBJ1-2; tentative D call: TRBD1 (5 bases). Trimming shortened V by 1 base and J by 6 bases, and 12 bases separated the two germline ends. CDR3 length: 14 residues. Germline V CDR1 and CDR2: LGHDT, YNNKEL (reference sequence). The CDR3 loop reads CASSQAQGANGYTF. The CDR3 DNA sequence: TGTGCCAGCAGCCAAGCCCAAGGGGCGAATGGCTACACCTTC.

The chain uses TRBV14 and TRBJ2-6, with 8 bases matching TRBD1. V lost 0 bases and J lost 0; bases outside the gene matches: 7. The germline V gene has CDR1 SGHDN and CDR2 FVKESK. The CDR3 extends over 19 amino acids. The CDR3 region is CASSQDLGQGVSGANVLTF. CDR3 bases: TGTGCCAGCAGCCAAGACCTCGGACAGGGAGTCTCTGGGGCCAACGTCCTGACTTTC.

This clone has only one observation. The chain links TRBV5-4 to TRBJ1-2; D is unresolved. Germline lookup yields CDR1 SGHNT and CDR2 YYREEE (reference sequence). V was shortened by 3 bases and J by 4 bases, with 19 bases between the two germline ends. The CDR3 spans 16 residues. DNA for the CDR3: TGTGCCAGCAGCTCAAAAACTACGGGAAGTTCCTATGGCTACACCTTC. The encoded protein is CASSSKTTGSSYGYTF.

This sequence joins TRBV7-9 and TRBJ1-1; possible D gene TRBD1, 5 bases. Between the trimmed V and J ends, which lost 1 base and 0 bases, there was a span of 18 bases. CDR1 is SEHNR, CDR2 FQNEAQ, per germline (reference sequence). The CDR3 extends over 18 amino acids. CDR3 nucleotide sequence: TGTGCCAGCAGCTTAGTATTCTCCCCGCCGGACATGAACACTGAAGCTTTCTTT. Residues: CASSLVFSPPDMNTEAFF.